This T cell receptor (beta chain) was documented in a study of T cell changes during pregnancy in multiple sclerosis. Clones were sequenced by immunoSEQ multiplex PCR, and TCRdb holds only the in-frame ones, with some missing. This sample has around 100,000 clones, with about 92% found just once. The count of this clone is one. The germline V gene has CDR1 MNHEY and CDR2 SMNVEV (reference sequence). The CDR3 length is 15 residues. After removal of 5 bases from V and 9 bases from J, the junction contained 8 bases not matched to a gene. J is TRBJ1-6 and V is TRBV27; 9 nucleotides align to TRBD1. The TCR sequence derives from a female donor with multiple sclerosis, enrolled in a pregnancy study. This specimen consisted of peripheral blood, obtained after pregnancy. CDR3 sequence: CASSLRDRVFSPLHF. Here the CDR3 DNA reads TGTGCCAGCAGTCTCCGGGACAGGGTTTTTTCACCCCTCCACTTT.